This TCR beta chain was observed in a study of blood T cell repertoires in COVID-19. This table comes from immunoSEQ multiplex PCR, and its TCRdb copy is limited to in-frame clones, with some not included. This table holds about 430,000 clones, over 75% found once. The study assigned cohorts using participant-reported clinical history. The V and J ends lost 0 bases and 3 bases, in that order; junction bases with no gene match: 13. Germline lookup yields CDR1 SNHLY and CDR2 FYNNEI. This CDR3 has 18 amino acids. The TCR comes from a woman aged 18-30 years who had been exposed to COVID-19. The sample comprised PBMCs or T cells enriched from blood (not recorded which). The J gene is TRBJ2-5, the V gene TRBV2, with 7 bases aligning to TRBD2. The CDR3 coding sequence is TGTGCCAGCAGTGAAGCGCTGGGGACCAGCGGGGACGAAGAGACCCAGTACTTC. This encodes CASSEALGTSGDEETQYF.